These 9 T cell receptor beta chains originate from one sample sequenced in a study of T cell clonality in common variable immunodeficiency. Points from the study as a whole: Reportedly, TCR beta sequences from common variable immunodeficiency showed fewer deletions and N-nucleotide insertions.

Antigens of these TCRs are unknown. The assay was immunoSEQ multiplex PCR, and TCRdb's table has in-frame clones only and misses some. The sample presents about 34,000 clones, none singletons. Input material: peripheral blood mononuclear cells. The source is a human donor with common variable immunodeficiency.

This clone was counted at least ten times. The CDR3 extends 3 residues past the end of the read, so its final part is completed from the germline J gene. The chain couples TRBV18 to TRBJ1-2; D call uncertain. The germline gives CDR1 KGHSH, CDR2 LQKENI. V lost 4 bases and J lost 4, with 10 bases in between. This CDR3 spans 13 amino acids. This CDR3 is CASSRQVAYGYTF. The part of the CDR3 DNA that was read is TGTGCCAGCTCACGGCAGGTGGCCTATGGC.

This clone has ten or more counts. The read ends 3 residues early relative to the CDR3; the germline J gene fills the gap. The chain uses TRBV11-2 and TRBJ2-3; 7 bases are a match to TRBD2. The length of the CDR3 is 15 residues. V lost 1 base to trimming and J lost 4 bases; unmatched junction nucleotides: 5. Germline V gene lookup returns CDR1 SGHAT and CDR2 FQNNGV. CDR3: CASSLVAGAADTQYF. The covered CDR3 bases are TGTGCCAGCAGCTTAGTGGCGGGAGCGGCAGATACG. The whole variable domain, filled in from reference TRBV11-2 and TRBJ2-3, reads EAGVAQSPRYKIIEKRQSVAFWCNPISGHATLYWYQQILGQGPKLLIQFQNNGVVDDSQLPKDRFSAERLKGVDSTLKIQPAKLEDSAVYLCASSLVAGAADTQYFGPGTRLTVL.

This clone was seen many times. The read terminates 3 residues ahead of where the CDR3 ends, so the germline J gene completes it. The chain carries TRBV7-8 and TRBJ2-1, with 7 nucleotides matching TRBD2. The CDR3 is 15 residues long. Looked up from germline, CDR1 is SGHVS and CDR2 is FQNEAQ. V lost 1 base, J lost 3 bases, and 3 bases stayed unmatched. This CDR3 reads CASSLGRTSYNEQFF. The sequenced part of the CDR3 DNA is TGTGCCAGCAGCTTAGGTAGGACTAGCTACAATGAG.

This clone was counted at least ten times. The CDR3 end is not reached by the read, which stops 3 residues before it; the germline J gene fills it in. The chain uses TRBV6-1 and TRBJ2-7; 10 bases line up with TRBD2. The V gene end was trimmed by 1 base and the J gene end by 2 bases; junction bases not matched to a gene: 5. CDR1 is MNHNS and CDR2 is SASEGT in the germline V gene. CDR3 size: 16 residues. The CDR3 spells CASSEGSSGRAYEQYF. Incomplete CDR3 DNA: TGTGCCAGCAGTGAAGGATCAAGCGGGAGGGCCTACGAG.

The CDR3 protein is CASSSPSGSHEQFF. The DNA read from the CDR3 is TGTGCCAGCTCTTCGCCTAGCGGGAGCCATGAG. The chain carries TRBV18 and TRBJ2-1, with 10 nucleotides matching TRBD2. The CDR3 goes on 3 residues after the read ends, and that part is filled in from the germline J gene. The trim removed 6 bases at V and 8 bases at J, leaving 7 bases unmatched. This CDR3 contains 14 residues. In germline, CDR1 is KGHSH, CDR2 LQKENI.

Ten or more counts support this clone. Read sequence stops 3 residues before the CDR3 end, and the germline J gene provides the missing end. The chain links TRBV5-1 to TRBJ2-5; a weak D match, TRBD2 (5 bases). Trimming pared 3 bases from V and 4 bases from J, leaving 7 bases between. The CDR3 covers 12 residues. Germline assignment: CDR1 SGHRS and CDR2 YFSETQ. The chain's CDR3 is CASSSEGETQYF. CDR3 DNA (partial): TGCGCCAGCAGCTCAGAGGGAGAGACC.

With regard to this clone: The read comes to an end 3 residues before the CDR3 does, leaving the germline J gene to fill in the end. This chain connects TRBV7-2 to TRBJ1-6; D is unclear. The V gene lost 1 base and the J gene lost 8 bases, with 12 bases spanning the gap. The germline V gene encodes CDR1 SGHTA and CDR2 FQGNSA. This CDR3 has 15 amino acids. The CDR3 is CASSLVADRDSPLHF. CDR3 DNA (partial): TGTGCCAGCAGCTTAGTGGCAGATAGGGATTCACCC.

This clone has at least ten counts. The read falls 3 residues short of the CDR3 end, and the missing part is taken from the germline J gene. V gene TRBV5-1 combines with J gene TRBJ2-5; no definite D call. V lost 1 base to trimming and J lost 1 base, with 8 bases between them. The CDR3 contains 14 residues. Per germline, CDR1 SGHRS and CDR2 YFSETQ. Partial CDR3 DNA: TGCGCCAGCAGCTTGACTGCTACCCAAGAGACC. It codes for CASSLTATQET. The full CDR3 reads CASSLTATQETQYF.

This clone was detected ten times or more. Read sequence stops 3 residues before the CDR3 end, and the germline J gene provides the missing end. The gene calls are TRBV28 and TRBJ1-1, with D perhaps TRBD1 (5 bases). Germline V gene data show CDR1 as MDHEN and CDR2 as SYDVKM. The germline V and J ends were trimmed by 5 bases and 4 bases, with 17 bases remaining between them. The CDR3 has 15 amino acids. CDR3 DNA, as far as it was read: TGTGCCAGCAGTCTTCCGATGGAGAGGGGCACTGAA. It yields the protein CASSLPMERGTE. In full, the CDR3 is CASSLPMERGTEAFF.